This entry lists 11 T cell receptor beta chains sequenced from one sample in a study of cytomegalovirus exposure and HLA in healthy donors (dated 2017 in TCRdb). Libraries were prepared through the immunoSEQ multiplex PCR assay. A mixture of 60 forward primers for TCR Vbeta segments and 13 reverse primers for TCR Jbeta segments was used in the multiplex PCR. TCRdb provides this immuneACCESS table in a form limited to in-frame rearrangements. Some clones are lacking; in checked studies, under half of them reflect an unresolved V gene, and why the rest are absent is not known. For this sample the table gives approximately 280,000 clones, of which 70% to 90% were detected only once. The ten largest clones add up to around 4.2% of the sample. The sequencing sample was made of PBMCs. The receptors shown here come from a man in his forties in good health and CMV-seropositive.

The chain recombines TRBV4-1 with TRBJ2-2, with 7 bases that match TRBD2. Germline-derived CDR1 and CDR2 are MGHRA and YSYEKL. With V trimmed by 0 bases and J by 6 bases, 7 bases remained unmatched. The length of the CDR3 is 16 residues. CDR3 bases: TGCGCCAGCAGCCAAGAGTCAAGGGAGGGTTCCGGGGAGCTGTTTTTT. Amino acid sequence: CASSQESREGSGELFF.

The chain has TRBV9 and TRBJ1-2, with D possibly TRBD1 on 6 matching bases. The CDR3 has 15 residues. The V end was cut by 0 bases, the J end by 4 bases, with 13 bases between. Germline V CDR1 and CDR2: SGDLS, YYNGEE. The CDR3 DNA sequence: TGTGCCAGCAGCGTAGCTCCAGGGGACACCTATGGCTACACCTTC. This encodes CASSVAPGDTYGYTF. Full variable domain (outside the CDR3, taken from reference TRBV9 and TRBJ1-2): DSGVTQTPKHLITATGQRVTLRCSPRSGDLSVYWYQQSLDQGLQFLIQYYNGEERAKGNILERFSAQQFPDLHSELNLSSLELGDSALYFCASSVAPGDTYGYTFGSGTRLTVV.

Only a few counts were recorded for this clone. The chain recombines TRBV5-6 with TRBJ2-1, with D tentatively TRBD2 (5 bases). The CDR3 runs 13 residues. The V end was cut by 5 bases, the J end by 8 bases, with 14 bases between. CDR1 and CDR2 from the germline V gene are SGHDT and YYEEEE. The CDR3 coding sequence is TGTGCCAGCAGTCCAACTAGTATCCATGAGCAGTTCTTC. Residues: CASSPTSIHEQFF.

This clone has a handful of counts. The V gene is TRBV5-6, the J gene TRBJ2-1, with 8 bases matching TRBD1. This CDR3 spans 16 amino acids. Germline CDR1 and CDR2: SGHDT and YYEEEE. The V segment lost 1 base and the J segment 9 bases; nucleotides outside the gene matches: 12. This CDR3 reads CASSLYVVGQGSEQFF. As DNA, the CDR3 is TGTGCCAGCAGCTTGTATGTCGTTGGACAGGGTAGTGAGCAGTTCTTC.

The chain is built from TRBV18 and TRBJ1-5, with D possibly TRBD1 on 6 matching bases. Germline-derived CDR1 and CDR2 are KGHSH and LQKENI. The CDR3 loop spans 18 amino acids. The ends were cut back, 0 bases at V and 1 base at J, with 16 bases in the middle. CDR3 sequence: CASSPPGRGARSNQPQHF. The DNA of the CDR3 is TGTGCCAGCTCACCACCCGGCAGGGGCGCCCGGAGCAATCAGCCCCAGCATTTT. The full variable domain, in which reference TRBV18 and TRBJ1-5 provide the parts outside the CDR3, is NAGVMQNPRHLVRRRGQEARLRCSPMKGHSHVYWYRQLPEEGLKFMVYLQKENIIDESGMPKERFSAEFPKEGPSILRIQQVVRGDSAAYFCASSPPGRGARSNQPQHFGDGTRLSIL.

Here the CDR3 reads CATSGLGRVKNIQYF. CDR3 sequence (DNA): TGTGCCACCAGCGGCTTAGGGAGGGTAAAAAACATTCAGTACTTC. The rearrangement joins TRBV15 to TRBJ2-4, with 7 bases fitting TRBD2. Trimming removed 5 bases from V and 4 bases from J; junction bases left unmatched: 8. CDR1 is LNHNV, CDR2 YYDKDF, per germline (reference sequence). The CDR3 sequence is 15 residues long.

The chain links TRBV6-5 to TRBJ1-1; 7 bases align to TRBD1. The J segment lost 4 bases and the V segment lost 5 bases, leaving 10 bases of the junction unmatched. The germline V gene has CDR1 MNHEY and CDR2 SVGAGI. This CDR3 has 15 amino acids. CDR3 nucleotides: TGTGCCAGCAGTCATAACAGGGGCAGGACCACTGAAGCTTTCTTT. This translates into CASSHNRGRTTEAFF.

This clone has just one count. The CDR3 DNA is TGTGCCAGCTCACCCCCACTAGGATCAGAGACCCAGTACTTC. Protein product: CASSPPLGSETQYF. The genes are TRBV18 and TRBJ2-5; possibly TRBD2 for D (5 bases). Germline V gives CDR1 KGHSH, CDR2 LQKENI. Trimming pared 3 bases from V and 4 bases from J, leaving 12 bases between. The CDR3 runs 14 residues.

The count of this clone is one. This chain links TRBV12-5 with TRBJ1-5; TRBD1 agrees at 12 bases. The CDR3 sequence is 19 residues long. The germline CDR1 and CDR2 sequences are LGHNT and FRNRAP. The junction had 6 bases not matched to a gene; V was cut back by 0 bases and J by 0 bases. The CDR3 DNA is TGTGCTAGTGGTTTGGTGTTCGGGACAGGGGGCATTAGCAATCAGCCCCAGCATTTT. It encodes CASGLVFGTGGISNQPQHF.

The chain employs TRBV19 and TRBJ2-1; 11 nucleotides line up with TRBD2. Germline CDR1 and CDR2: LNHDA and SQIVND (reference sequence). The J segment lost 8 bases and the V segment lost 7 bases, leaving 10 bases of the junction unmatched. CDR3 length equals 15 residues. The CDR3 loop reads CASNVLAGVADEQFF. The CDR3 DNA reads as TGTGCCAGTAATGTACTAGCGGGAGTGGCCGATGAGCAGTTCTTC.

The V call is TRBV6-5, the J call TRBJ2-2; no clear D. The CDR3 covers 15 residues. Germline CDR1 and CDR2: MNHEY and SVGAGI. Trimming left V 0 bases short and J 7 bases short, with 12 bases between. CDR3 amino acids: CASSYSLVGVGELFF. CDR3 DNA sequence: TGTGCCAGCAGTTACTCGCTAGTAGGAGTCGGGGAGCTGTTTTTT.